A selection of T cell receptor beta chains follows, all from one sample in a study of blood T cell repertoires in COVID-19. Using immunoSEQ multiplex PCR, the repertoire was profiled, and TCRdb retains in-frame clones only, with some absent. The repertoire holds some 110,000 clones, with 84% as singletons. Sequencing was carried out using peripheral blood. These receptor sequences come from a man aged 60 to 69 with acute or convalescent COVID-19. CDR3s include the opening cysteine and the closing phenylalanine or tryptophan. Each record gives: D gene, V gene, J gene, clone size, CDR3 protein, CDR3 DNA. A D gene is named only where the DNA matches it firmly. Expanded clones get a size class; other rows say once, few or many, or leave the size out.

>.|TRBV15|TRBJ1-3|.
CATSRETGTFSGNTIYF
TGTGCCACCAGCAGGGAAACAGGAACCTTCTCTGGAAACACCATATATTTT
>.|TRBV6-5|TRBJ1-1|few
CASSSGLDTEAFF
TGTGCCAGCAGTTCGGGACTTGACACTGAAGCTTTCTTT
>TRBD2|TRBV5-4|TRBJ2-5|few
CASSLGLAAETQYF
TGTGCCAGCAGCTTGGGACTAGCGGCAGAGACCCAGTACTTC
>TRBD2|TRBV10-3|TRBJ2-1|.
CAISFGLAGGGNEQFF
TGTGCCATCAGCTTCGGACTAGCGGGAGGTGGTAATGAGCAGTTCTTC
>TRBD1|TRBV18|TRBJ1-4|.
CASSPDRGGEKLFF
TGTGCCAGCTCACCGGACAGGGGAGGTGAAAAACTGTTTTTT
>.|TRBV14|TRBJ1-2|.
CASSQRTHYGYTF
TGTGCCAGCAGCCAAAGGACACACTATGGCTACACCTTC
>.|TRBV4-2|TRBJ2-3|.
CASSQERKIGGMTDTQYF
TGTGCCAGCAGCCAAGAAAGGAAAATTGGGGGGATGACAGATACGCAGTATTTT
>.|TRBV4-2|TRBJ2-2|.
CASSQAGRLNTGELFF
TGTGCCAGCAGCCAAGCGGGTAGATTAAACACCGGGGAGCTGTTTTTT
>.|TRBV2|TRBJ1-1|.
CASSDRENTEAFF
TGTGCCAGCAGTGACAGGGAGAACACTGAAGCTTTCTTT
>.|TRBV12-5|TRBJ1-2|.
CASGLWPGYTF
TGTGCTAGTGGTTTGTGGCCGGGCTACACCTTC
>TRBD1|TRBV10-3|TRBJ1-1|.
CAIREGQGTEAFF
TGTGCCATCAGGGAGGGACAGGGGACTGAAGCTTTCTTT
>TRBD1|TRBV6-2/TRBV6-3|TRBJ2-3|.
CASSSWTGRGTNTQYF
TGTGCCAGCAGTTCTTGGACAGGGAGAGGCACAAATACGCAGTATTTT
>.|TRBV24-1|TRBJ1-2|.
CATRRIVGYTF
TGTGCCACCAGGAGGATCGTAGGCTACACCTTC
>.|TRBV5-1|TRBJ2-7|.
CASSLDLGRNEQYF
TGCGCCAGCAGCTTGGACTTGGGGCGGAACGAGCAGTACTTC
>TRBD2|TRBV19|TRBJ2-1|.
CASSIDHGSGRIRQFF
TGTGCCAGTAGTATAGATCACGGTAGCGGGAGAATCCGGCAGTTCTTC
>.|TRBV18|TRBJ1-5|.
CASSPVGEGQPQHF
TGTGCCAGCTCACCAGTGGGCGAAGGTCAGCCCCAGCATTTT
>TRBD1|TRBV6-5|TRBJ1-2|.
CASSYEQGLGGYTF
TGTGCCAGCAGTTACGAACAGGGGCTTGGTGGCTACACCTTC
>.|TRBV3-1/TRBV3-2|TRBJ2-1|.
CASKGGWVIGDEQFF
TGTGCCAGCAAGGGAGGCTGGGTGATCGGAGATGAGCAGTTCTTC
>.|TRBV5-4|TRBJ1-1|once
CASSFVSPGDTEAFF
TGTGCCAGCAGCTTCGTCAGTCCGGGGGACACTGAAGCTTTCTTT
>.|TRBV4-1|TRBJ1-2|.
CASSQIGRRIANYGYTF
TGCGCCAGCAGCCAAATCGGACGGAGGATAGCTAACTATGGCTACACCTTC
>TRBD1|TRBV7-2|TRBJ1-2|.
CASSTTGGFNYGYTF
TGTGCCAGCAGTACGACAGGGGGCTTTAACTATGGCTACACCTTC
>TRBD2|TRBV7-2|TRBJ2-1|few
CASSTSGLADNEQFF
TGTGCCAGCAGTACCTCGGGACTAGCGGACAATGAGCAGTTCTTC
>.|TRBV21-1|TRBJ2-7|.
CASSKQPGTGVGLAVKQYF
TGTGCCAGCAGCAAACAGCCCGGGACAGGGGTAGGGCTAGCGGTGAAGCAGTACTTC
>.|TRBV11-2|TRBJ2-3|.
CASSFSGSTDTQYF
TGTGCCAGCAGCTTTTCGGGGAGCACAGATACGCAGTATTTT
>.|TRBV2|TRBJ2-5|.
CASSWDSPQTQYF
TGTGCCAGCAGTTGGGACTCCCCACAGACCCAGTACTTC
>.|TRBV25-1|TRBJ2-7|.
CASSEPGIYHEQYF
TGTGCCAGCAGTGAACCGGGAATCTACCACGAGCAGTACTTC
>TRBD2|TRBV11-3|TRBJ2-2|.
CASSSTSGRAHTGELFF
TGTGCCAGCAGCTCGACTAGCGGGAGGGCTCACACCGGGGAGCTGTTTTTT
>.|TRBV30|TRBJ1-2|.
CAWTQGYGYTF
TGTGCCTGGACTCAGGGGTATGGCTACACCTTC
>.|TRBV9|TRBJ2-1|.
CASSVAPGYPNNEQFF
TGTGCCAGCAGCGTAGCTCCAGGGTACCCAAACAATGAGCAGTTCTTC
>.|TRBV5-1|TRBJ1-4|once
CASSLGGTNEKLFF
TGCGCCAGCAGCTTGGGGGGCACTAATGAAAAACTGTTTTTT
>.|TRBV4-1|TRBJ2-5|.
CASSQIQGETQYF
TGCGCCAGCAGCCAAATCCAGGGAGAGACCCAGTACTTC
>TRBD1|TRBV7-9|TRBJ1-6|.
CASSDRGGNSPLHF
TGTGCCAGCAGCGACAGGGGCGGTAATTCACCCCTCCACTTT
>.|TRBV2|TRBJ1-3|.
CASSLTGIGNTIYF
TGTGCCAGCAGTCTGACAGGTATTGGAAACACCATATATTTT
>TRBD2|TRBV5-4|TRBJ2-1|.
CASSLVAGGGEQFF
TGTGCCAGCAGCTTGGTAGCGGGAGGCGGTGAGCAGTTCTTC
>TRBD1|TRBV19|TRBJ1-5|.
CASSYLDRGNQPQHF
TGTGCCAGTAGTTACCTCGACAGGGGCAATCAGCCCCAGCATTTT
>TRBD1|TRBV19|TRBJ1-2|.
CASSLQGANYGYTF
TGTGCCAGTAGTTTACAGGGGGCGAACTATGGCTACACCTTC
>.|TRBV27|TRBJ2-3|once
CASRKRSPDTQYF
TGTGCCAGCAGGAAGCGGTCACCAGATACGCAGTATTTT
>TRBD2|TRBV4-1|TRBJ2-1|.
CASSLVRASGRDNEQFF
TGCGCCAGCAGCCTTGTTAGGGCTAGCGGGAGGGACAATGAGCAGTTCTTC
>TRBD1|TRBV24-1|TRBJ1-2|.
CATGTAYGYTF
TGTGCCACCGGGACAGCCTATGGCTACACCTTC
>.|TRBV7-9|TRBJ2-1|.
CASTPQREQFF
TGTGCCAGCACCCCGCAGAGGGAGCAGTTCTTC
>.|TRBV4-1|TRBJ2-3|.
CASSQVHNTDTQYF
TGCGCCAGCAGCCAAGTGCACAACACAGATACGCAGTATTTT
>TRBD1|TRBV27|TRBJ1-5|once
CASSQTGDQPQHF
TGTGCCAGCAGCCAGACAGGGGATCAGCCCCAGCATTTT
>TRBD2|TRBV14|TRBJ2-5|.
CASSQEAFSGRSQETQYF
TGTGCCAGCAGCCAAGAGGCGTTTAGCGGGAGGTCCCAAGAGACCCAGTACTTC
>TRBD1|TRBV2|TRBJ1-4|.
CASSGRQGEGTNEKLFF
TGTGCCAGCAGTGGGAGACAGGGAGAAGGGACTAATGAAAAACTGTTTTTT
>.|TRBV7-9|TRBJ1-5|.
CASSSWGDQPQHF
TGTGCCAGCAGCTCCTGGGGGGATCAGCCCCAGCATTTT
>.|TRBV27|TRBJ2-1|.
CASTYTFRSYNEQFF
TGTGCCAGCACCTATACCTTCCGCTCCTACAATGAGCAGTTCTTC
>TRBD1|TRBV12-5|TRBJ2-1|.
CASGLVLMGDRVYNEQFF
TGTGCTAGTGGTTTGGTACTCATGGGGGACAGGGTATACAATGAGCAGTTCTTC
>.|TRBV5-1|TRBJ2-1|.
CASSGQGLGPDEQFF
TGCGCCAGCAGCGGGCAGGGGCTGGGACCCGATGAGCAGTTCTTC
>.|TRBV25-1|TRBJ2-4|.
CASSEPGWAKNIQYF
TGTGCCAGCAGTGAGCCAGGGTGGGCCAAAAACATTCAGTACTTC
>.|TRBV28|TRBJ2-7|.
CASSLLNRQQYF
TGTGCCAGCAGTTTATTAAACAGACAGCAGTACTTC
>.|TRBV5-6|TRBJ1-4|few
CASSPGHREKLFF
TGTGCCAGCAGCCCAGGACATCGGGAAAAACTGTTTTTT
>.|TRBV23-1|TRBJ1-5|.
CASSPRGADQPQHF
TGCGCCAGCAGCCCCCGGGGGGCGGATCAGCCCCAGCATTTT
>.|TRBV5-1|TRBJ2-2|.
CASSFGQPTGELFF
TGCGCCAGCAGCTTCGGACAGCCCACCGGGGAGCTGTTTTTT
>.|TRBV7-8|TRBJ2-7|.
CASSVRDLAYEQYF
TGTGCCAGCAGCGTCCGGGACTTAGCCTACGAGCAGTACTTC
>TRBD2|TRBV9|TRBJ2-1|.
CASSVVGTSGSSAYNEQFF
TGTGCCAGCAGCGTAGTTGGGACTAGCGGGAGTAGCGCCTACAATGAGCAGTTCTTC